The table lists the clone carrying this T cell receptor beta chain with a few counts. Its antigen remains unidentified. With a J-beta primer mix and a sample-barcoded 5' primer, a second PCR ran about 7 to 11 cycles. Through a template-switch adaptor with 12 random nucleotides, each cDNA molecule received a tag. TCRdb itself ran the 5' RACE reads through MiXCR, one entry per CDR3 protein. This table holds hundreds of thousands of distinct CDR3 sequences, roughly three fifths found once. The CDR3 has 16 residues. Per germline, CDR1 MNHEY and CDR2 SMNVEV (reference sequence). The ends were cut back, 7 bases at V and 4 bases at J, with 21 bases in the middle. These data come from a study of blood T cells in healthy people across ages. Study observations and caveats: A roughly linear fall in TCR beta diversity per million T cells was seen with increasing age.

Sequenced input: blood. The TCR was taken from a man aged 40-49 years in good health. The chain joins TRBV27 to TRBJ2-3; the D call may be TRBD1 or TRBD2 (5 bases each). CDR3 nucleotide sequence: TGTGCCAGCAAAAATTTTGACCCTCTGGGGGCAGATACGCAGTATTTT. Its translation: CASKNFDPLGADTQYF.